This is a list of T cell receptor beta chains from one sample in a study of cytomegalovirus exposure and HLA in healthy donors. The data were produced by immunoSEQ multiplex PCR, yet TCRdb's version contains in-frame clones alone and is incomplete. Among about 110,000 clones listed, roughly 68% were seen once. The sequenced sample consisted of PBMCs. The source is a young woman in good health and CMV-seronegative. Both conserved end residues are part of each CDR3. A D gene is named only where the DNA matches it firmly.

CDR3 length,D gene,J gene,V gene,CDR3 protein
15,NA,TRBJ1-1,TRBV5-1,CASSLSGQLNTEAFF
15,TRBD2,TRBJ2-5,TRBV9,CASSVGLAGLETQYF
14,NA,TRBJ1-6,TRBV18,CASSRSGERSPLHF
15,NA,TRBJ2-6,TRBV6-1,CASTNRVSGANVLTF
16,TRBD1,TRBJ1-2,TRBV11-1,CASSPDQRQGVYGYTF
14,NA,TRBJ2-5,TRBV7-9,CASSLFSGQETQYF
16,NA,TRBJ1-4,TRBV28,CASRGGSAATNEKLFF
15,NA,TRBJ1-5,TRBV29-1,CSVSDAGGNNQPQHF
13,NA,TRBJ2-2,TRBV7-9,CASSHDGSGELFF
17,NA,TRBJ1-5,TRBV12-5,CASGLHRARTSNQPQHF
14,NA,TRBJ2-7,TRBV18,CASSPRTQIVEQYF
13,NA,TRBJ1-3,TRBV28,CASSEGQKNTIYF
15,NA,TRBJ1-4,TRBV19,CASSPSTPLNEKLFF
17,TRBD2,TRBJ2-5,TRBV11-2,CASSLRGTSGRGETQYF
14,NA,TRBJ1-2,TRBV15,CATSREATVYGYTF
11,NA,TRBJ2-1,TRBV7-9,CASSFNNEQFF
14,TRBD1,TRBJ1-1,TRBV5-4,CASSLTGAGTEAFF